Sequencing of this TCR beta chain was carried out in a study of beta chain features in type 1 diabetes. The investigators reverse transcribed all of the isolated RNA, so they sequenced expressed TCRB transcripts. Clones were sequenced by immunoSEQ multiplex PCR, and TCRdb holds only the in-frame ones, with some missing. The table includes about 140,000 clones, roughly an eighth detected once. Trimming took off 2 bases at V and 2 bases at J, with 14 bases between the two ends. The CDR3 is made up of 15 amino acids. Germline V lookup: CDR1 SGDLS, CDR2 YYNGEE. Whole-study results and caveats: TCRB CDR3 length was moderately but significantly reduced in all four CD4+ subsets of Type 1 diabetes patients. Reduced insertions and increased deletions marked VDJ junctions in type 1 diabetes patients. Researchers reported that naive, central memory and Treg TCRB repertoires appeared more similar in patients than in healthy donors.

This clone was picked up a small number of times. The antigen is not known. Sequencing used central memory CD4+ T cells from blood. This clonotype originated in a man aged 18 to 29 with type 1 diabetes. The chain couples TRBV9 to TRBJ2-7, with D possibly TRBD1 on 5 matching bases. The CDR3 loop reads CASSVGQGKTYEQYF. Here the CDR3 DNA reads TGTGCCAGCAGCGTGGGGCAGGGTAAGACCTACGAGCAGTACTTC.